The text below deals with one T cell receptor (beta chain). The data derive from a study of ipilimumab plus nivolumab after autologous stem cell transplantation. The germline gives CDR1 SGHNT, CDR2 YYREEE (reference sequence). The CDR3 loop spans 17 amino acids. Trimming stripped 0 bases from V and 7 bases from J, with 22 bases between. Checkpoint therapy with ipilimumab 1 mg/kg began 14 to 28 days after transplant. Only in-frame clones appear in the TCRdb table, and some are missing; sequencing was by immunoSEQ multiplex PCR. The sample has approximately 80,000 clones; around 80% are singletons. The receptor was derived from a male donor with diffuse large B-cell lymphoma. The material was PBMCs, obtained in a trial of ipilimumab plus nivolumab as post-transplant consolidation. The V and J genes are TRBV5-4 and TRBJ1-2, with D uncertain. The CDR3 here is CASSLDRRGLAYRGYTF. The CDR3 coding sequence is TGTGCCAGCAGCTTGGACCGGCGGGGATTAGCCTACCGTGGCTACACCTTC. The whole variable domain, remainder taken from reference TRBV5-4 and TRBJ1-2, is ETGVTQSPTHLIKTRGQQVTLRCSSQSGHNTVSWYQQALGQGPQFIFQYYREEENGRGNFPPRFSGLQFPNYSSELNVNALELDDSALYLCASSLDRRGLAYRGYTFGSGTRLTVV.